What follows is one TCR beta chain and its context. The antigen it binds to is not known. No clone much larger than this one lies a single base away; base qualities are absent. The CDR3 spans 16 residues, from the cysteine through the phenylalanine. Only the CDR3 DNA is retained, 48 bases long and in frame from the first base. The germline V gene yields SGHTA for CDR1 and FQGTGA for CDR2. V and J are trimmed by 2 bases and 3 bases, and the gene matches miss 8 bases of the junction. This specimen comes from a study of blood T cell repertoires in COVID-19 (dated by TCRdb to 2019 to 2021). In terms of the full investigation: Samples covering the acute and convalescent phases of COVID-19 were provided by collaborators in the United States, Italy and Spain. The material from the prospective study consisted of cDNA or gDNA derived from T cells, B-cell-depleted T cells, or PBMCs. Subjects who had been exposed to COVID-19, were actively infected with it, or had recovered from it provided the deeply sampled blood TCRbeta repertoires that made up the dataset. The repertoires were made available in a free public database intended to serve as a resource for research on the immune response to SARS-CoV-2. Samples came from the ongoing ImmuneRACE study (first 160 participants) plus 1,254 subjects from 6 global collaborators. A de-identified subject ID, COVID-19 status, age in years and sex were almost always included in the sample metadata. Where HLA class I and class II types were available, the types were taken from metadata supplied by the sample provider, not from assay-based typing.

What the study reported, not specific to this receptor: The quantity of clinical and demographic metadata differed by source and by participant and was supplied without curation.

The immunoSEQ Assay, a bias-controlled multiplex PCR, was used to amplify TCRbeta CDR3 regions from genomic DNA. Per the source publication's procedure: Within the assay, amplification of reference gene primers was used to estimate how many nucleated cells each sample contained. Sequence reads were collapsed and filtered to measure the absolute abundance of every unique TCRbeta CDR3 rearrangement. Productive Simpson clonality was computed per sample as the square root of Simpson's diversity index over productive rearrangements. Imported from immuneACCESS, the table was reduced by TCRdb to in-frame sequences with V and J called. These copies leave out some clones; in studies compared against another copy, an unresolved V gene accounts for under half, and the cause of the remainder is not known. That table gives V, J and clone size, and the DNA gave D and trimming. Here the sample has some 200,000 clones; around 89% occur a single time. Clones ranked in the top ten supply roughly 2.7% of the sample.

Participants in the prospective study were enrolled through a virtual design, were aged about 18 to 90 years, and lived in 20 to 30 United States geographic areas. In the prospective study, participants were assigned to cohorts based on the clinical history participants reported in a screening survey and a study questionnaire. Recovered participants in ImmuneRACE Cohort 3 were defined by two consecutive negative NP/OP PCR tests, clearance by a healthcare professional, or resolution of symptoms. In the prospective study, mobile phlebotomists collected whole blood, serum and a nasopharyngeal or oropharyngeal swab from each participant. Additional blood draws and questionnaires over a 2-month period could optionally be provided by prospective study participants. Before DNA extraction, prospective study blood samples were shipped either frozen or at room temperature.

The rearrangement combines TRBV7-3 with TRBJ2-3, and 7 bases in between align with TRBD1. The sequencing input was PBMCs or T cells enriched from blood (not recorded which). The sequence derives from a woman between 25 and 40 years old who had recovered from COVID-19. Read as DNA, the sequence is TGTGCCAGCAGCTTATTATCGAGGGGGCTGACAGATACGCAGTATTTT. This translates into CASSLLSRGLTDTQYF.